This T cell receptor (beta chain) was recorded in a study of blood T cell repertoires in COVID-19. Study overall: The samples span acute and convalescent COVID-19 from the United States, Italy and Spain.

Repertoires were generated with immunoSEQ multiplex PCR, while TCRdb's copy carries only in-frame clones and drops some. The sample carries fewer than 350,000 clones, 89% recorded once. The CDR3 has 16 residues. The V and J ends lost 7 bases and 0 bases, in that order; junction bases with no gene match: 8. Germline CDR1 is MDHEN and CDR2 is SYDVKM. The specimen sequenced was PBMCs or T cells enriched from blood (not recorded which). V is TRBV28 and J is TRBJ2-1; 8 nucleotides line up with TRBD1. The TCR originated in a woman between 40 and 50 years old who had recovered from COVID-19. Here the CDR3 reads CASNLKQGVSYNEQFF. CDR3 bases: TGTGCCAGCAATCTAAAACAGGGGGTCTCCTACAATGAGCAGTTCTTC.